The next 8 T cell receptor beta chains were all read from a single sample in a study of identical twins. Each CDR3 protein gets one entry after TCRdb re-called the 5' RACE reads with MiXCR. The sample shows over 550,000 distinct CDR3 sequences, under 8.5% of them seen only once. This same sample was also part of a study on yellow fever vaccine responses in identical twins.

The sample taken for sequencing was PBMCs. Receptors originate from a young woman in good health.

This clonotype showed up many times. This rearrangement joins TRBV4-1 to TRBJ2-7; the match to TRBD2 covers 10 bases. The CDR3 is 19 amino acids. The V gene's germline CDR1 is MGHRA and CDR2 YSYEKL. V lost 0 bases to trimming and J lost 4 bases; unmatched junction nucleotides: 15. The CDR3 loop reads CASSQDGTSGNNRFYEQYF. The CDR3 nucleotides are TGCGCCAGCAGCCAAGATGGAACTAGCGGGAATAACCGTTTTTACGAGCAGTACTTC.

This chain joins TRBV2 and TRBJ2-7; D is ambiguous. The CDR3 loop spans 13 amino acids. The V and J ends lost 4 bases and 2 bases respectively, with 9 bases between them. The germline CDR1 and CDR2 sequences are SNHLY and FYNNEI. CDR3 residues: CASSVEKAYEQYF. In nucleotides, the CDR3 is TGTGCCAGCAGTGTAGAGAAAGCCTACGAGCAGTACTTC.

This clonotype was seen only a few times. V and J are TRBV7-9 and TRBJ1-1, with D uncertain. Between the trimmed V and J ends, which lost 5 bases and 1 base, there was a span of 14 bases. CDR3 size: 15 residues. Germline V gene sequence: CDR1 SEHNR, CDR2 FQNEAQ (reference sequence). CDR3 region: CASSTRQIKNTEAFF. CDR3 coding DNA: TGTGCCAGCAGCACCAGACAAATAAAGAACACTGAAGCTTTCTTT.

This clonotype appeared a few times. This rearrangement joins TRBV7-9 to TRBJ1-1; TRBD1 is a possible D gene (5 bases). Germline loops: CDR1 SEHNR, CDR2 FQNEAQ (reference sequence). This CDR3 is 15 amino acids long. Trimming pared 5 bases from V and 3 bases from J, leaving 16 bases between. CDR3 in amino acids: CASSPSGGTDTEAFF. In DNA, the CDR3 is TGTGCCAGCAGCCCTAGTGGGGGGACGGACACTGAAGCTTTCTTT.

The chain carries TRBV9 and TRBJ2-1; D is uncertain. The CDR3 has 14 amino acids. V gave up 0 bases and J gave up 10 bases, with 14 bases separating them. Germline loops: CDR1 SGDLS, CDR2 YYNGEE. The CDR3 region is CASSVDGNPNEQFF. CDR3 DNA sequence: TGTGCCAGCAGCGTAGATGGCAACCCGAACGAGCAGTTCTTC.

This clonotype showed up just a few times. The chain couples TRBV5-5 to TRBJ2-2; 10 bases are a match to TRBD1. Losses at the gene ends were 2 bases for V and 1 base for J; bases not matched to a gene: 2. CDR3 length: 16 residues. CDR1 and CDR2 (germline): SGHKS, YYEKEE (reference sequence). CDR3: CASSFGDRGNTGELFF. For the CDR3, the DNA is TGTGCCAGCAGCTTCGGGGACAGGGGGAACACCGGGGAGCTGTTTTTT.

The chain combines TRBV5-6 with TRBJ2-5; 8 bases align to TRBD2. CDR3 size: 16 residues. J lost 5 bases, V lost 3 bases, and 12 bases had no gene match. Germline CDR1 reads SGHDT; CDR2 reads YYEEEE. CDR3 nucleotide sequence: TGTGCCAGCAGCTCCACCCGAGCGGGGGTGGGTGAGACCCAGTACTTC. This gives the protein CASSSTRAGVGETQYF.

This clonotype has at least ten counts. The J gene is TRBJ1-1, the V gene TRBV29-1; TRBD1 aligns across 8 bases. The CDR3 spans 13 residues. The ends lost 8 bases at V and 1 base at J; junction bases unmatched: 6. Germline-derived CDR1 and CDR2 are SQVTM and ANQGSEA. CDR3 sequence (DNA): TGCAGCTTGGACAGGGTAGGGAACACTGAAGCTTTCTTT. Translated, it gives CSLDRVGNTEAFF. Using reference TRBV29-1 and TRBJ1-1 for the parts outside the CDR3, the full variable domain is SAVISQKPSRDICQRGTSLTIQCQVDSQVTMMFWYRQQPGQSLTLIATANQGSEATYESGFVIDKFPISRPNLTFSTLTVSNMSPEDSSIYLCSLDRVGNTEAFFGQGTRLTVV.